The clone carrying this T cell receptor (beta chain) was detected many times. Assay: immunoSEQ multiplex PCR; the TCRdb copy retains only in-frame clones and omits some. The sample shows 150,000 or so clones, approximately 83% of them seen only once. The data were obtained in a study of blood T cell repertoires in COVID-19. Cohorts were based on clinical histories the participants reported. The specimen sequenced was PBMCs or T cells enriched from blood (not recorded which). The clonotype originates from an older woman who had recovered from COVID-19.

DNA for the CDR3: TGTGCCAGCAGACGGACTGGGAACACCGGGGAGCTGTTTTTT. Protein product: CASRRTGNTGELFF. The chain couples TRBV11-2 to TRBJ2-2, with TRBD2 as a possible D gene (5 bases). The CDR3 has 14 amino acids. The germline V and J ends were trimmed by 6 bases and 1 base, with 9 bases remaining between them. In germline, CDR1 is SGHAT, CDR2 FQNNGV.